Detailed here is one T cell receptor beta chain. The data belong to a study of blood T cell repertoires in COVID-19. Study as a whole: Researchers got acute and convalescent COVID-19 samples from the United States, Italy and Spain. PBMCs, B-cell-depleted T cells, or T cells were the source of the cDNA or gDNA that made up the material.

Authors' analysis steps: From reference gene primer amplification, estimates of nucleated cell counts were derived. TCRdb's table, derived via immunoSEQ multiplex PCR, lists solely in-frame clones and lacks some. V and J calls plus clone size are reproduced from that table; the DNA served to infer D and trimming. The repertoire includes around 200,000 clones, approximately 87% of them detected once, and roughly 6.2% sits in the top ten. The specimen was peripheral blood. The sequence derives from a man aged 55 to 70 who had recovered from COVID-19.

The CDR3 is CASSVGTDQPQHF. DNA for the CDR3: TGCGCCAGCAGCGTGGGGACAGATCAGCCCCAGCATTTT. The J gene is TRBJ1-5, the V gene TRBV5-1; TRBD1 aligns across 7 bases. Germline trimming cut 4 bases from V and 5 bases from J; bases unmatched to any gene: 3. The CDR3 runs 13 residues. Germline CDR1 and CDR2: SGHRS and YFSETQ.